One sample yielded the 10 T cell receptor beta chains listed below, sequenced in a study of control samples from healthy donors and cancer patients. TCRdb's copy holds only in-frame clones and misses some; the assay was immunoSEQ multiplex PCR. Here the sample spans 120,000 to 150,000 clones, 91% being singletons. Source material: blood. The receptors were gathered from a man aged 30 to 39 in good health.

The chain links TRBV9 to TRBJ2-1; D is ambiguous. Trimming took 2 bases from V and 6 from J, leaving 12 bases between them. The CDR3 totals 14 residues. In germline, CDR1 is SGDLS, CDR2 YYNGEE. CDR3: CASSVALQGNEQFF. The CDR3 DNA reads as TGTGCCAGCAGCGTTGCTCTCCAAGGCAATGAGCAGTTCTTC.

The V gene is TRBV30, the J gene TRBJ1-2, with D unresolved. The germline gives CDR1 GTSNPN, CDR2 SVGIG (reference sequence). V shed 3 bases and J shed 4 bases, with 12 bases lying between them. The CDR3 is 13 residues long. CDR3 nucleotide sequence: TGTGCCTGGAGGTCCGGGGATCCCTATGGCTACACCTTC. It specifies CAWRSGDPYGYTF. The full variable domain, in which reference TRBV30 and TRBJ1-2 provide the parts outside the CDR3, is SQTIHQWPATLVQPVGSPLSLECTVEGTSNPNLYWYRQAAGRGLQLLFYSVGIGQISSEVPQNLSASRPQDRQFILSSKKLLLSDSGFYLCAWRSGDPYGYTFGSGTRLTVV.

This chain links TRBV10-3 with TRBJ1-2; 7 bases fit TRBD1. CDR1 is ENHRY and CDR2 is SYGVKD in the germline V gene. The CDR3 has 17 amino acids. V lost 3 bases and J lost 0; bases outside the gene matches: 10. This CDR3 reads CAISDSDRTTSNYGYTF. The CDR3 region has the DNA TGTGCCATCAGTGATTCGGACAGGACCACCTCTAACTATGGCTACACCTTC.

There are a few counts of this clone. The genes are TRBV7-6 and TRBJ1-4; D gene uncertain. Deletions cut 5 bases from V and 0 bases from J, with 10 bases between. CDR3 length: 15 residues. Germline lookup yields CDR1 SGHVS and CDR2 FNYEAQ. CDR3 loop: CASSPPRPTNEKLFF. Here the CDR3 DNA reads TGTGCCAGCAGCCCCCCCCGACCAACTAATGAAAAACTGTTTTTT.

This chain uses TRBV6-5 with TRBJ2-3; TRBD2 aligns across 12 bases. The CDR3 length is 16 residues. Germline CDR1 and CDR2: MNHEY and SVGAGI. Trimming took 0 bases from V and 3 from J; bases not matched to a gene: 1. The CDR3 here is CASSYSTSGGTDTQYF. The CDR3 DNA reads TGTGCCAGCAGTTACTCGACTAGCGGGGGAACAGATACGCAGTATTTT.

In this sample, this clone turned up once. The CDR3 loop is CASSDQQGPQEGNQPQHF. The CDR3 bases are TGTGCCAGCAGTGACCAACAGGGACCCCAGGAGGGCAATCAGCCCCAGCATTTT. The chain joins TRBV2 to TRBJ1-5, with a weak D call TRBD1 (6 bases). This CDR3 has 18 amino acids. V dropped 3 bases and J dropped 2 bases, with 20 bases sitting between them. Germline V CDR1 and CDR2: SNHLY, FYNNEI. Together with reference TRBV2 and TRBJ1-5, the CDR3 gives the full variable domain: EPEVTQTPSHQVTQMGQEVILRCVPISNHLYFYWYRQILGQKVEFLVSFYNNEISEKSEIFDDQFSVERPDGSNFTLKIRSTKLEDSAMYFCASSDQQGPQEGNQPQHFGDGTRLSIL.

The V and J genes are TRBV18 and TRBJ1-2; 11 bases are a match to TRBD1. This CDR3 region has 15 residues. J was trimmed by 2 bases and V by 3 bases; bases with no gene match: 2. Germline V gene lookup returns CDR1 KGHSH and CDR2 LQKENI. CDR3 in amino acids: CASSPGQGANYGYTF. The DNA for the CDR3 is TGTGCCAGCTCACCCGGACAGGGGGCAAACTATGGCTACACCTTC.

The chain uses TRBV3-1 (or the pseudogene TRBV3-2) and TRBJ1-1; 8 positions agree with TRBD1. The junction had 7 bases not matched to a gene; V was cut back by 5 bases and J by 5 bases. The length of the CDR3 is 14 residues. The germline CDR1 and CDR2 sequences are LGHDT and YNNKEL (reference sequence). The CDR3 DNA is TGTGCCAGCAGCAAGACAGGGGCGAAGACTGAAGCTTTCTTT. It codes for CASSKTGAKTEAFF.

This rearrangement joins TRBV12-3 or TRBV12-4 to TRBJ1-1, with D hard to call. CDR3 length equals 13 residues. V was pared by 5 bases and J by 4 bases, with 11 bases between. This chain's CDR3 is CASSRTYPTEAFF. In DNA, the CDR3 is TGTGCCAGCAGTCGTACGTACCCCACTGAAGCTTTCTTT.

This sequence joins TRBV3-1 (or the pseudogene TRBV3-2) and TRBJ2-5; TRBD1 matches at 8 bases. This CDR3 region has 15 residues. Germline CDR1 is LGHDT and CDR2 is YNNKEL (reference sequence). J gave up 4 bases and V 6 bases, and 10 bases lay outside the gene matches. The CDR3 is CASSHGQGGVETQYF. DNA of the CDR3: TGTGCCAGCAGTCACGGACAGGGAGGTGTAGAGACCCAGTACTTC.